This T cell receptor (beta chain) originates from a study of shared clonotypes between healthy human individuals. Study in general: For every donor, three CD4 naive, three CD4 memory, two CD8 naive and one CD8 memory plates were used.

V dropped 3 bases and J dropped 1 base, with 11 bases sitting between them. Germline values: CDR1 LNHNV, CDR2 YYDKDF (reference sequence). The length of the CDR3 is 15 residues. Execution of the assay was at deep level. Replicate PCRs run on sorted subsets employed around 200 ng DNA, 25,000 to 35,000 T cell genomes. In the authors' workflow: Junction-only sequences without quality scores came from ImmunoSEQ, so filtering differed. Using immunoSEQ multiplex PCR, the repertoire was profiled, and TCRdb retains in-frame clones only, with some absent. Clone size and V and J calls were adopted from that table, with D and trimming inferred from the DNA. Of some 1.5 million clones in the sample, about 96% were seen once.

Material: naive CD4+ T cells sorted from blood. Subset here: CD45RA+ positively selected. This receptor was identified in a man under 40 in good health. The V call is TRBV15, the J call TRBJ2-3; D is ambiguous. CDR3 loop: CATSSSSVRTDTQYF. For the CDR3, the DNA is TGTGCCACCAGCAGCAGTTCAGTCCGCACAGATACGCAGTATTTT.